This T cell receptor (beta chain) emerged from a study of vaccination and CD4 T cells after COVID-19. Study information: Convalescent cases consisted of six males and four females, of whom two were Hispanic. A vaccine, either BNT162b2 or mRNA-1273, was given to participants in two doses.

The treatment here: approximately 10-day PBMC culture with coronavirus spike peptide pools or control peptides (ViraFEST assay). Cultured CD4+ T cell DNA underwent sequencing with the Oncomine TCR Beta short-read assay. Once CD4+ T cells had been cultured, genomic DNA was extracted from them. TCRdb itself ran the PCR reads through MiXCR, one entry per CDR3 protein. Of about 10,000 distinct CDR3 sequences in the sample, about 77% are singletons; the top ten hold 9%. The CDR3 length is 17 residues. The germline V and J ends were trimmed by 6 bases and 0 bases, with 23 bases remaining between them. Per germline, CDR1 DFQATT and CDR2 SNEGSKA (reference sequence). Note on this clonotype: Its antigen is currently unknown.

The sequence was collected from a human donor who had recovered from COVID-19. Sequencing was done on a sample of CD4+ T cells from blood, cultured in vitro. The V and J genes are TRBV20-1 and TRBJ1-1, with unresolved D. CDR3 residues: CSANQNGIGIMNTEAFF. CDR3 DNA: TGCAGTGCCAATCAAAATGGGATAGGAATCATGAACACTGAAGCTTTCTTT.